This T cell receptor (beta chain) was observed in a study of shared clonotypes between healthy human individuals. In the study overall: Donors had three CD4 naive, three CD4 memory, two CD8 naive and one CD8 memory plate apiece.

CDR1 and CDR2 (germline): ENHRY, SYGVKD. The V end was cut by 2 bases, the J end by 2 bases, with 16 bases between. This CDR3 comprises 17 residues. CD45RO negativity and positive selection for CCR7 defined naive CD8 cells, a population that excluded terminally differentiated effector memory CD45RA+ cells. Study outcomes and limitations: Only blood underwent sampling, and tissue repertoires likely differ.

This clone was recorded only once. Its cognate antigen is unknown. For every subset, genomic DNA was evenly distributed across several immunoSEQ plates. Original methodology: Junction-only sequences without quality scores were provided by ImmunoSEQ, so filtering was different. The assay was immunoSEQ multiplex PCR, and TCRdb's table has in-frame clones only and misses some. For V, J and clone size, that table is used; D and trimming come from the DNA. The sample includes over 2,000,000 clones, roughly 93% seen only once; the top ten take about 1.7%. The source is a man aged 18 to 29 in good health. Some clones in this sample may be carry-over from other donors' samples. V is TRBV10-3 and J is TRBJ2-1; D remains ambiguous. Sequencing was carried out using naive CD8+ T cells from PBMCs. CDR3 residues: CAISEESVKGTYNEQFF. The CDR3 bases are TGTGCCATCAGTGAGGAGAGTGTGAAGGGAACCTACAATGAGCAGTTCTTC.